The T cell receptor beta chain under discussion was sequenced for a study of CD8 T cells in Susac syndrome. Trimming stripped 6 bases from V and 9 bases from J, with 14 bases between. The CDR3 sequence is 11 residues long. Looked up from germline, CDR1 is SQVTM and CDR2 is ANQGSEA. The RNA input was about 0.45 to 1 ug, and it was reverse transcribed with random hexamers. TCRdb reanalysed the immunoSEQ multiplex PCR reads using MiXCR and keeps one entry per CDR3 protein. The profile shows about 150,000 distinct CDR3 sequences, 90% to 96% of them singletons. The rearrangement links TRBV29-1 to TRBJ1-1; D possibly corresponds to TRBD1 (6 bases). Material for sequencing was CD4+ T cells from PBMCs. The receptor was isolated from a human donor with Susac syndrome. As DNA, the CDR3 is TGCAGCGTCAAACTTGACAGGCAAGCTTTCTTT. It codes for CSVKLDRQAFF. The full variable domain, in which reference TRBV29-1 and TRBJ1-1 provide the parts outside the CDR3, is SAVISQKPSRDICQRGTSLTIQCQVDSQVTMMFWYRQQPGQSLTLIATANQGSEATYESGFVIDKFPISRPNLTFSTLTVSNMSPEDSSIYLCSVKLDRQAFFGQGTRLTVV.